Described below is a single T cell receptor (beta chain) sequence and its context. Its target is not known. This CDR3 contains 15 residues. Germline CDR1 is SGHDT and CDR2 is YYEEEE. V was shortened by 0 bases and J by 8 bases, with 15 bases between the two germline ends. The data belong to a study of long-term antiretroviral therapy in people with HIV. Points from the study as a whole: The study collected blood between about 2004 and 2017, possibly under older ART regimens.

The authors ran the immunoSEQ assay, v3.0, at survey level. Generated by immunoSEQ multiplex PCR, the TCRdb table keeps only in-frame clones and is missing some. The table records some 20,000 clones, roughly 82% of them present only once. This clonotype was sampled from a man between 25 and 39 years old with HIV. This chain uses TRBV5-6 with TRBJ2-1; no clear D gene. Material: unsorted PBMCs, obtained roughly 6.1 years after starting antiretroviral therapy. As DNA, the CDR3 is TGTGCCAGCAGCTTGGCTGTGCGACCCCTCGATGAGCAGTTCTTC. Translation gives CASSLAVRPLDEQFF. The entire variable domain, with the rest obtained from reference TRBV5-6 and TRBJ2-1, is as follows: DAGVTQSPTHLIKTRGQQVTLRCSPKSGHDTVSWYQQALGQGPQFIFQYYEEEERQRGNFPDRFSGHQFPNYSSELNVNALLLGDSALYLCASSLAVRPLDEQFFGPGTRLTVL.